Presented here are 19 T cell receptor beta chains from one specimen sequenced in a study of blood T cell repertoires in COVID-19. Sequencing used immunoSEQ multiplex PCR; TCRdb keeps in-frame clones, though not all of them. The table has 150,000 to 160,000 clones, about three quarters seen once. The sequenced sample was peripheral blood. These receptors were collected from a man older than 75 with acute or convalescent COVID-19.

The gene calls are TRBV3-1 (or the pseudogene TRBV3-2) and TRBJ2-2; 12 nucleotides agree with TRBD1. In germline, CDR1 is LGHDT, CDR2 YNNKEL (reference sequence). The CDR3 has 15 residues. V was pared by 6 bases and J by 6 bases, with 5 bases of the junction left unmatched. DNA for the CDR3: TGTGCCAGCAGTCAGGGGACAGGGGGCTCCGGGGAGCTGTTTTTT. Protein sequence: CASSQGTGGSGELFF.

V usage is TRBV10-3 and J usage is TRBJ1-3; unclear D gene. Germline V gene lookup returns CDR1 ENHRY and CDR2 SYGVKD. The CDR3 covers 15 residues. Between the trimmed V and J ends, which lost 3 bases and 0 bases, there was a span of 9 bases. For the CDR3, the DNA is TGTGCCATCAGTGATGGTCTGAGCTCTGGAAACACCATATATTTT. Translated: CAISDGLSSGNTIYF.

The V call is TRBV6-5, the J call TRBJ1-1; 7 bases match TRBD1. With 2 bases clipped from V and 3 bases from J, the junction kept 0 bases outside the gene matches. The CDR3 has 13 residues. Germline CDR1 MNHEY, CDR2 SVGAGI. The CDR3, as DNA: TGTGCCAGCAGTTACAGGGGGCACACTGAAGCTTTCTTT. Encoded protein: CASSYRGHTEAFF.

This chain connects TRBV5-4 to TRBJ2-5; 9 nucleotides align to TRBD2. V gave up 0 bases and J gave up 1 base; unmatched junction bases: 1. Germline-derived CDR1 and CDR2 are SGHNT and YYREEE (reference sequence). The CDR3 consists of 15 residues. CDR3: CASSLGGGVQETQYF. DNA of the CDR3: TGTGCCAGCAGCTTGGGCGGGGGGGTCCAAGAGACCCAGTACTTC.

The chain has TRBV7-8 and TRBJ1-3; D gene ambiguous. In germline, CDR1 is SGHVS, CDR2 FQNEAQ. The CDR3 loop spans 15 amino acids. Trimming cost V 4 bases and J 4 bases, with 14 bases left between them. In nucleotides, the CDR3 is TGTGCCAGCAGCTCGCACAGAGCCCCCGGAAACACCATATATTTT. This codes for CASSSHRAPGNTIYF.

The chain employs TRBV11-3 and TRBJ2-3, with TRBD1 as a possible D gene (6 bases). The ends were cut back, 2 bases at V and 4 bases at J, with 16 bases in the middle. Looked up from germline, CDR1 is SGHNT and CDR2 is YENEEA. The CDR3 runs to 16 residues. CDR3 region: CASSLPGRSGADTQYF. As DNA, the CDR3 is TGTGCCAGCAGCTTACCGGGGAGATCAGGGGCAGATACGCAGTATTTT.

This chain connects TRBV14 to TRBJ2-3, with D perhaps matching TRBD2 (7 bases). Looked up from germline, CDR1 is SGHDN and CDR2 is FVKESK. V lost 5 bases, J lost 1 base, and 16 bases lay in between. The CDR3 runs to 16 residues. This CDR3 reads CASSLHGGPGTDTQYF. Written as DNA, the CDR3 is TGTGCCAGCAGCTTACACGGGGGGCCGGGCACAGATACGCAGTATTTT.

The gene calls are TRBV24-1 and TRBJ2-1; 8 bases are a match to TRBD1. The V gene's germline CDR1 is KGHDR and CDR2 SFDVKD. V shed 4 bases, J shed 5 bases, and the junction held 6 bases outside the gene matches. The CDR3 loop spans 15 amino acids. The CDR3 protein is CATSERDRPHNEQFF. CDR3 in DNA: TGTGCCACCAGTGAGAGGGACAGGCCCCACAATGAGCAGTTCTTC.

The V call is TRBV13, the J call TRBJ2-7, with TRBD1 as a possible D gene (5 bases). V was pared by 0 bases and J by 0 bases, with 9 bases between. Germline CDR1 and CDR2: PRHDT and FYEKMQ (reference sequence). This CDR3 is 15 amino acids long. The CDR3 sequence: CASSLGAGHSYEQYF. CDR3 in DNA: TGTGCCAGCAGCTTAGGCGCAGGGCACTCCTACGAGCAGTACTTC. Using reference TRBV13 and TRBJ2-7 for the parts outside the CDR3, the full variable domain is AAGVIQSPRHLIKEKRETATLKCYPIPRHDTVYWYQQGPGQDPQFLISFYEKMQSDKGSIPDRFSAQQFSDYHSELNMSSLELGDSALYFCASSLGAGHSYEQYFGPGTRLTVT.

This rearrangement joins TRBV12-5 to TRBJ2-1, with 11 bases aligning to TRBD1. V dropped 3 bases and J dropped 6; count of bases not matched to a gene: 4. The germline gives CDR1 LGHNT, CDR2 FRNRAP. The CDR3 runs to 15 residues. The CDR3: CASGFGDRGTNEQFF. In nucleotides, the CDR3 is TGTGCTAGTGGTTTTGGGGACAGGGGGACCAATGAGCAGTTCTTC.

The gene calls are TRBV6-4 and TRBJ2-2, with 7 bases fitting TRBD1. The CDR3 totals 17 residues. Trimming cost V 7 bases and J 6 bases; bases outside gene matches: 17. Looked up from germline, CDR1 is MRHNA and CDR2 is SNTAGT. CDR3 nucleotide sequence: TGTGCCAGCACCCTGACGAGGGGTGCAGGGGGAGCCGGGGAGCTGTTTTTT. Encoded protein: CASTLTRGAGGAGELFF.

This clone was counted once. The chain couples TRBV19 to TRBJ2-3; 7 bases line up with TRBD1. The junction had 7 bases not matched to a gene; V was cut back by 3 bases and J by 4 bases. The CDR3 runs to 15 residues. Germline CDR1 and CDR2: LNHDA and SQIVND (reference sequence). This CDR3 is CASSISQGVADTQYF. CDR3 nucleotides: TGTGCCAGTAGTATCAGTCAGGGGGTCGCAGATACGCAGTATTTT.

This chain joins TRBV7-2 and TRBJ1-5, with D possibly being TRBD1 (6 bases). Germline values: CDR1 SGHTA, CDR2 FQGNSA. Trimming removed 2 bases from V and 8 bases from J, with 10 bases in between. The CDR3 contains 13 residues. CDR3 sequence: CASSLSQGKPQHF. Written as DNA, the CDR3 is TGTGCCAGCAGCTTATCACAGGGAAAGCCCCAGCATTTT. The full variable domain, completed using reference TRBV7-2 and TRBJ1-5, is GAGVSQSPSNKVTEKGKDVELRCDPISGHTALYWYRQSLGQGLEFLIYFQGNSAPDKSGLPSDRFSAERTGGSVSTLTIQRTQQEDSAVYLCASSLSQGKPQHFGDGTRLSIL.

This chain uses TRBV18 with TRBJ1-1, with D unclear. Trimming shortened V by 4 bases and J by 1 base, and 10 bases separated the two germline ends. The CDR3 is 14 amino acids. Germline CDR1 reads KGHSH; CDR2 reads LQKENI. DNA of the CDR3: TGTGCCAGCTCACGAGCCGGGGAGAACACTGAAGCTTTCTTT. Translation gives CASSRAGENTEAFF.

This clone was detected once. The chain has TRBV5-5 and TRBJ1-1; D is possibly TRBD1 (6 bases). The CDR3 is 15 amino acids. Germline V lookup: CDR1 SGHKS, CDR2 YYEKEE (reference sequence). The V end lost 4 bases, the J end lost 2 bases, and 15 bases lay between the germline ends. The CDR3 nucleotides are TGTGCCAGCAGCCCGTCGGGGGGGCGCAACACTGAAGCTTTCTTT. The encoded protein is CASSPSGGRNTEAFF.

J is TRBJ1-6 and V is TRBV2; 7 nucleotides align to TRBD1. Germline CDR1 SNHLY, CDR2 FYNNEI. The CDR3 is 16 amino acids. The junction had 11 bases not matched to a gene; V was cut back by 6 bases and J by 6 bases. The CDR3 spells CASRGGGDSLNSPLHF. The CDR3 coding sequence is TGTGCCAGCAGAGGGGGCGGCGACTCCCTTAATTCACCCCTCCACTTT.

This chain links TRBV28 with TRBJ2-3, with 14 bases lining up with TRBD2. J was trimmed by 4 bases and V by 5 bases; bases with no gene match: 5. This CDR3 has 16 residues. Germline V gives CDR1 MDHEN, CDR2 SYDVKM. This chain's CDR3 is CASSTGLAGVADTQYF. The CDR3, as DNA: TGTGCCAGCAGTACGGGACTAGCGGGGGTTGCAGATACGCAGTATTTT.

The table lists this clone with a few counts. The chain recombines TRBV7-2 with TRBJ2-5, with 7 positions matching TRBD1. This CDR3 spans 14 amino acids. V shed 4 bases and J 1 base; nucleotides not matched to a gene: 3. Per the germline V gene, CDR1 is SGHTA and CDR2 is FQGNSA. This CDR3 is CASSSGQVQETQYF. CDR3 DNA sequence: TGTGCCAGCAGCTCTGGACAGGTCCAAGAGACCCAGTACTTC.

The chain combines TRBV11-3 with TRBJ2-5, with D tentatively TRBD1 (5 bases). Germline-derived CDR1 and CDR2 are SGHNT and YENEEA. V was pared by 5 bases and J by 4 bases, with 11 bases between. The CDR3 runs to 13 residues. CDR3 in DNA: TGTGCCAGCAGCAGGGGCCCCCGAGAGACCCAGTACTTC. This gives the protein CASSRGPRETQYF.